The 2 T cell receptor beta chains below were found in one sample sequenced in a study of blood T cell repertoires in COVID-19 (dated by TCRdb to the early 2020s). Library construction relied on the immunoSEQ multiplex PCR assay. TCRdb carries this immuneACCESS record with in-frame sequences only. Its versions omit some clonotypes, under half of them owing to an unresolved V gene in the studies checked, with the rest unexplained. Here the sample has some 300,000 clones; roughly nine tenths occur a single time. The ten largest clones add up to about 4% of the sample. The specimen was PBMCs or T cells enriched from blood (not recorded which). These receptor sequences come from a woman in her 30s who had been exposed to COVID-19.

This chain joins TRBV5-8 and TRBJ1-2; the D gene is possibly TRBD1 (5 bases). Trimming shortened V by 6 bases and J by 2 bases, and 26 bases separated the two germline ends. CDR3 length: 18 residues. Germline CDR1 SGHTS, CDR2 YDEGEE. The DNA for the CDR3 is TGTGCCAGCACTAGATGGGAGGGGCGGCCATCTAGGAACTATGGCTACACCTTC. Translating it yields CASTRWEGRPSRNYGYTF. The full variable domain, in which reference TRBV5-8 and TRBJ1-2 provide the parts outside the CDR3, is EAGVTQSPTHLIKTRGQQATLRCSPISGHTSVYWYQQALGLGLQFLLWYDEGEERNRGNFPPRFSGRQFPNYSSELNVNALELEDSALYLCASTRWEGRPSRNYGYTFGSGTRLTVV.

This sequence joins TRBV24-1 and TRBJ2-5, with 8 bases matching TRBD1. Germline CDR1 is KGHDR and CDR2 is SFDVKD. CDR3 length equals 15 residues. Losses at the gene ends were 4 bases for V and 5 bases for J; bases not matched to a gene: 8. The CDR3 is CATSELQGATETQYF. The CDR3 DNA follows: TGTGCCACCAGTGAATTGCAGGGGGCTACGGAGACCCAGTACTTC.